These 22 T cell receptor beta chains share one sample of origin, sequenced in a study of CD8 T cells in ankylosing spondylitis (TCRdb year 2017). Library preparation employed 5' RACE. The data were produced on an Illumina HiSeq 2500. The public reads were reprocessed in TCRdb via fastp at Q25 and MiXCR, keeping in-frame beta chains. When rows share a CDR3 protein, they turn into one entry using the most common DNA and genes. This sample comprises 250,000 or so distinct CDR3 sequences, roughly 10% of them detected only once. The top ten clones comprise under 8% of the sample. Sequenced sample: blood, either unsorted or a sorted T cell fraction (not recorded which). The receptors shown here come from a male donor with ankylosing spondylitis or in good health (not recorded which).

This clonotype was recorded at least ten times. The chain joins TRBV29-1 to TRBJ2-3; D is unclear. V dropped 1 base and J dropped 3 bases, with 2 bases sitting between them. CDR1 and CDR2 (germline): SQVTM, ANQGSEA. This CDR3 contains 11 residues. CDR3 bases: TGCAGCGTTGAAGGTACAGATACGCAGTATTTT. This sequence encodes CSVEGTDTQYF.

This clonotype was found many times. The chain links TRBV20-1 to TRBJ2-2, with D perhaps being TRBD1 or TRBD2 (6 bases each). The CDR3 contains 15 residues. Per germline, CDR1 DFQATT and CDR2 SNEGSKA (reference sequence). V was pared by 0 bases and J by 3 bases, with 11 bases between. CDR3 sequence reads: CSAREPGADTGELFF. DNA for the CDR3: TGCAGTGCTAGAGAACCGGGGGCGGACACCGGGGAGCTGTTTTTT.

In this sample, this clonotype turned up many times. The chain recombines TRBV7-6 with TRBJ2-6; unclear D gene. Trimming stripped 1 base from V and 3 bases from J, with 1 base between. CDR3 size: 13 residues. CDR1 SGHVS and CDR2 FNYEAQ come from the germline V gene. The CDR3 sequence: CASSLVGANVLTF. The DNA for the CDR3 is TGTGCCAGCAGCTTAGTTGGGGCCAACGTCCTGACTTTC. The full variable domain, completed using reference TRBV7-6 and TRBJ2-6, is GAGVSQSPRYKVTKRGQDVALRCDPISGHVSLYWYRQALGQGPEFLTYFNYEAQQDKSGLPNDRFSAERPEGSISTLTIQRTEQRDSAMYRCASSLVGANVLTFGAGSRLTVL.

V usage is TRBV2 and J usage is TRBJ2-5; 8 positions agree with TRBD2. J lost 9 bases, V lost 9 bases, and 9 bases had no gene match. The CDR3 has 12 residues. CDR1 and CDR2 from the germline V gene are SNHLY and FYNNEI. CDR3 loop: CARSTLGGAQYF. The CDR3 nucleotides are TGTGCCAGATCGACCCTCGGGGGGGCCCAGTACTTC.

There are many counts of this clonotype. This sequence joins TRBV9 and TRBJ2-5, with TRBD2 identical over 7 bases. Looked up from germline, CDR1 is SGDLS and CDR2 is YYNGEE. This CDR3 has 14 residues. Losses at the gene ends were 0 bases for V and 4 bases for J; bases not matched to a gene: 3. For the CDR3, the DNA is TGTGCCAGCAGCGTAGCCGTAGCGGGAGAGACCCAGTACTTC. As protein: CASSVAVAGETQYF.

This clonotype was detected many times. V and J are TRBV5-1 and TRBJ2-2; TRBD2 is a possible D gene (5 bases). V shed 4 bases and J shed 6 bases, with 10 bases lying between them. This CDR3 region has 13 residues. The germline V gene encodes CDR1 SGHRS and CDR2 YFSETQ. In nucleotides, the CDR3 is TGCGCCAGCAGCCCTGGACTGTCCGGGGAGCTGTTTTTT. Amino acid sequence: CASSPGLSGELFF.

Only a few counts were recorded for this clonotype. The chain is built from TRBV5-1 and TRBJ1-1, with D unresolved. Germline CDR1 and CDR2: SGHRS and YFSETQ. V was clipped by 2 bases and J by 3 bases, with 11 bases between them. CDR3 size: 14 residues. The CDR3, as DNA: TGCGCCAGCAGCTTTGCTGGGAGATACACTGAAGCTTTCTTT. It encodes CASSFAGRYTEAFF.

This clonotype was recorded a few times. This chain joins TRBV5-1 and TRBJ2-1; D possibly corresponds to TRBD1 (5 bases). Germline V gene data show CDR1 as SGHRS and CDR2 as YFSETQ. V lost 0 bases and J 9 bases, leaving 13 bases between the germline ends. The CDR3 runs 14 residues. In nucleotides, the CDR3 is TGCGCCAGCAGCTTGGCCTCAGGGATGGGTGAGCAGTTCTTC. Translating gives CASSLASGMGEQFF.

This clonotype was observed at least ten times. The gene calls are TRBV20-1 and TRBJ2-7; 8 bases are a match to TRBD1. V trimming: 7 bases; J trimming: 7 bases; junction bases outside the gene matches: 12. The germline CDR1 and CDR2 sequences are DFQATT and SNEGSKA (reference sequence). The CDR3 is 13 amino acids. The CDR3 reads CSVPGQGQFEQYF. The DNA of the CDR3 is TGCAGTGTTCCCGGACAGGGACAATTTGAGCAGTACTTC.

V is TRBV5-1 and J is TRBJ2-2; D possibly corresponds to TRBD1 (6 bases). CDR3 length: 15 amino acids. Germline V gives CDR1 SGHRS, CDR2 YFSETQ. Between the trimmed V and J ends, which lost 0 bases and 0 bases, there was a span of 6 bases. DNA of the CDR3: TGCGCCAGCAGCTTGGACAGGGCGAACACCGGGGAGCTGTTTTTT. As protein: CASSLDRANTGELFF.

This clonotype was seen many times. A junction boundary mismatches the germline segment, possibly from a read error. The chain has TRBV12-3 or TRBV12-4 and TRBJ2-3; D is uncertain. CDR3 size: 14 residues. CDR3 DNA sequence: TGCGCCAGCAGCTTCGGCTCCAGCACAGATACGCAGTATTTT. This gives the protein CASSFGSSTDTQYF.

This clonotype showed up many times. The chain is built from TRBV9 and TRBJ2-7; weak D call: TRBD1 (5 bases). V was cut by 5 bases and J by 2 bases, with 14 bases left in between. The CDR3 spans 14 residues. Germline V lookup: CDR1 SGDLS, CDR2 YYNGEE. The CDR3 DNA reads TGTGCCAGCAGTTCCGGACGGACAACCTACGAGCAGTACTTC. Translated: CASSSGRTTYEQYF.

This clonotype was counted ten times or more. The CDR3 region has the DNA TGTGCCAGCAGCTTGGGCCGCCTTACCTACAATGAGCAGTTCTTC. Translation gives CASSLGRLTYNEQFF. The chain links TRBV21-1 to TRBJ2-1; TRBD1 was called by the table and not checked on the DNA. TRBV21-1 is termed a pseudogene. The CDR3 is made up of 15 amino acids.

This clonotype has a count of ten or more. V usage is TRBV5-1 and J usage is TRBJ2-1; no clear D. The CDR3 loop spans 14 amino acids. V lost 0 bases and J lost 12, with 16 bases in between. CDR1 and CDR2 (germline): SGHRS, YFSETQ. The CDR3 loop is CASSLEGAGDVQFF. The CDR3 nucleotides read TGCGCCAGCAGCTTGGAGGGCGCTGGGGATGTGCAGTTCTTC.

This clonotype was counted many times. V usage is TRBV7-2 and J usage is TRBJ2-1; 8 positions agree with TRBD2. The germline V gene encodes CDR1 SGHTA and CDR2 FQGNSA. This CDR3 is 15 amino acids long. J gave up 3 bases and V 0 bases, and 1 base lay outside the gene matches. For the CDR3, the DNA is TGTGCCAGCAGCTTAGCACTAGCGGACTACAATGAGCAGTTCTTC. Encoded protein: CASSLALADYNEQFF.

This clonotype has just a few counts. V gene TRBV4-1 combines with J gene TRBJ2-1; D perhaps matches TRBD2 (5 bases). From germline, CDR1 is MGHRA and CDR2 YSYEKL. There are 16 residues in the CDR3. V shed 1 base and J shed 0 bases, with 10 bases lying between them. CDR3 in amino acids: CASSQATGSSYNEQFF. The CDR3 bases are TGCGCCAGCAGCCAAGCGACGGGAAGCTCCTACAATGAGCAGTTCTTC.

This clonotype has just a few counts. The rearrangement links TRBV15 to TRBJ2-3; D remains ambiguous. The germline CDR1 and CDR2 sequences are LNHNV and YYDKDF (reference sequence). Trimming cost V 0 bases and J 4 bases, with 14 bases left between them. This CDR3 spans 16 amino acids. DNA of the CDR3: TGTGCCACCAGCAGAGATCAGGCGGCCCTAGCAGATACGCAGTATTTT. Amino acids: CATSRDQAALADTQYF. Using reference TRBV15 and TRBJ2-3 for the parts outside the CDR3, the full variable domain is DAMVIQNPRYQVTQFGKPVTLSCSQTLNHNVMYWYQQKSSQAPKLLFHYYDKDFNNEADTPDNFQSRRPNTSFCFLDIRSPGLGDTAMYLCATSRDQAALADTQYFGPGTRLTVL.

This clonotype was picked up many times. J is TRBJ2-2 and V is TRBV4-1; the D gene is possibly TRBD2 (6 bases). Trimming took off 6 bases at V and 5 bases at J, with 16 bases between the two ends. The germline V gene encodes CDR1 MGHRA and CDR2 YSYEKL. The CDR3 has 15 residues. This chain's CDR3 is CASRRGLDVTGELFF. CDR3 nucleotides: TGCGCCAGCAGGCGGGGACTGGACGTAACCGGGGAGCTGTTTTTT.

This chain uses TRBV12-3 or TRBV12-4 with TRBJ2-7; 10 bases are shared with TRBD2. After removal of 4 bases from V and 0 bases from J, the junction contained 3 bases not matched to a gene. The CDR3 is made up of 15 amino acids. The CDR3 protein is CASSSWTSGSYEQYF. The CDR3 bases are TGTGCCAGCAGTTCTTGGACTAGCGGCTCCTACGAGCAGTACTTC.

V and J are TRBV5-1 and TRBJ2-3; TRBD1 is a possible D gene (5 bases). CDR3 length: 14 amino acids. The germline V and J ends were trimmed by 8 bases and 4 bases, with 17 bases remaining between them. Germline CDR1 reads SGHRS; CDR2 reads YFSETQ. The chain's CDR3 is CARNPFQGPDTQYF. The CDR3 nucleotides are TGCGCCAGAAACCCGTTTCAGGGCCCAGATACGCAGTATTTT.

This clonotype was observed a few times. This sequence joins TRBV4-1 and TRBJ2-7, with D possibly matching TRBD2 (6 bases). The CDR3 has 16 residues. The germline gives CDR1 MGHRA, CDR2 YSYEKL. V lost 0 bases, J lost 4 bases, and 16 bases lay in between. CDR3 protein: CASSQDNGGWIYEQYF. The CDR3 nucleotides are TGCGCCAGCAGCCAAGATAACGGGGGTTGGATTTACGAGCAGTACTTC.

This clonotype was detected ten times or more. This chain links TRBV12-3 or TRBV12-4 with TRBJ2-2; tentative D call: TRBD1 (6 bases). V gave up 6 bases and J gave up 1 base, with 9 bases separating them. CDR3 length: 14 residues. The CDR3 DNA is TGTGCCAGCAGACAACAGGGGAACACCGGGGAGCTGTTTTTT. This translates into CASRQQGNTGELFF.